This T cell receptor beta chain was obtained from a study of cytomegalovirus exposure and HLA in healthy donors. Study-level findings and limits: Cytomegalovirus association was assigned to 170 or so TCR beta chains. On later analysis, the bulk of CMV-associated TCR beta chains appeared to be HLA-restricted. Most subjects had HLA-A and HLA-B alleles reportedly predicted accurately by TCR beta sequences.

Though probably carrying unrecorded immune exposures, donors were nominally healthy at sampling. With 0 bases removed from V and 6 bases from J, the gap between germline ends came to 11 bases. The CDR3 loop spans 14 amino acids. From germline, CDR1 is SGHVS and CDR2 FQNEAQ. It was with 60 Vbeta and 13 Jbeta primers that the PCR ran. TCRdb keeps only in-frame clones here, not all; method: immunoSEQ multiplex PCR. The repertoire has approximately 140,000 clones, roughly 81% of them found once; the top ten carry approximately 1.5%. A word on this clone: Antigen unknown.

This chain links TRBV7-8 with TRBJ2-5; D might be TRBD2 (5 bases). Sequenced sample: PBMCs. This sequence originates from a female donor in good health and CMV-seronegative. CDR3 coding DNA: TGTGCCAGCAGCTTAGCGTATGAGGGAAAGACCCAGTACTTC. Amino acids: CASSLAYEGKTQYF.